This T cell receptor beta chain is drawn from a study of control samples from healthy donors and cancer patients. This CDR3 comprises 15 residues. CDR1 SGDLS and CDR2 YYNGEE come from the germline V gene. V lost 1 base to trimming and J lost 1 base, with 12 bases between them. The repertoire was sequenced with immunoSEQ multiplex PCR; TCRdb's copy has only in-frame clones and lacks some. The sample contains approximately 90,000 clones, approximately 84% of which appear only once. Sequenced: PBMCs. The source of this sequence is a man aged 65 to 85 with lung cancer. The V gene is TRBV9, the J gene TRBJ2-7; D might be TRBD1 (6 bases). CDR3 loop: CASSVKWDTSYEQYF. CDR3 coding DNA: TGTGCCAGCAGCGTAAAATGGGACACATCCTACGAGCAGTACTTC.